This TCR beta chain was observed in a study of blood T cells in healthy people across ages. Details on this clonotype: Mismatch with germline at one junction end may stem from a read error.

Looked up from germline, CDR1 is SQVTM and CDR2 is ANQGSEA. CDR3 length: 11 residues. Sample-barcoded 5' priming and a J-beta primer mix drove a second PCR of roughly 6 to 12 cycles. TCRdb processed the 5' RACE reads anew with MiXCR; each CDR3 protein has one entry. Of about 580,000 distinct CDR3 sequences listed, roughly 43% are singletons. V usage is TRBV29-1 and J usage is TRBJ1-1; D unresolved. The sequence came from an elderly man in good health. The sequenced sample consisted of blood. In DNA, the CDR3 is TGCAGCGCCTCGACGAACATTGAAGCTTTCTTT. It encodes CSASTNIEAFF.